One sample yielded the 5 T cell receptor beta chains listed below, sequenced in a study of shared clonotypes between healthy human individuals (TCRdb year 2020). Receptor libraries were prepared by the immunoSEQ multiplex PCR assay. The source is immuneACCESS, and TCRdb retained only in-frame sequences with V and J called. Part of the clones is not carried over; for the studies checked, unresolved V genes explain less than half of this, and the remainder is unexplained. Here the sample has more than 450,000 clones; about four fifths occur a single time. Over 10% of the sample rests with the top ten. The sample comprised PBMCs. The receptor set was obtained from a woman aged 40 to 55 in good health. Some clones in this sample may be carry-over from other donors' samples.

This sequence joins TRBV6-5 and TRBJ1-4; D ambiguous. Germline CDR1 MNHEY, CDR2 SVGAGI. This CDR3 has 15 residues. V gave up 8 bases and J gave up 0 bases, with 13 bases separating them. CDR3 bases: TGTGCCAGCGTTCAGACACCGGCAACTAATGAAAAACTGTTTTTT. It encodes CASVQTPATNEKLFF.

This clone was detected ten times or more. The genes are TRBV27 and TRBJ2-1; the match to TRBD2 covers 12 bases. V lost 5 bases, J lost 4 bases, and 6 bases stayed unmatched. The CDR3 loop spans 16 amino acids. The germline V gene has CDR1 MNHEY and CDR2 SMNVEV (reference sequence). This chain's CDR3 is CASSRSSGRAYNEQFF. The CDR3 nucleotides are TGTGCCAGCAGTAGGTCTAGCGGGAGGGCGTACAATGAGCAGTTCTTC.

The rearrangement uses TRBV28 and TRBJ2-1, with no clear D. The CDR3 spans 16 residues. The ends were cut back, 5 bases at V and 5 bases at J, with 19 bases in the middle. CDR1 and CDR2 (germline): MDHEN, SYDVKM. CDR3 coding DNA: TGTGCCAGCAGTACCGGGCTTCCGATTGCCCACAATGAGCAGTTCTTC. This encodes CASSTGLPIAHNEQFF.

This chain uses TRBV4-1 with TRBJ1-3; no definite D call. Germline values: CDR1 MGHRA, CDR2 YSYEKL. Between the trimmed V and J ends, which lost 0 bases and 0 bases, there was a span of 12 bases. This CDR3 contains 17 residues. DNA for the CDR3: TGCGCCAGCAGCCAAGAAGCGTCGGCTAACTCTGGAAACACCATATATTTT. Residues: CASSQEASANSGNTIYF.

CDR3 nucleotides: TGTGCCAGCAGCCGCGGACTAGCGGTCGAGCAGTACTTC. Amino acid sequence: CASSRGLAVEQYF. The V gene is TRBV11-2, the J gene TRBJ2-7, with 10 bases matching TRBD2. This CDR3 spans 13 amino acids. J was trimmed by 6 bases and V by 5 bases; bases with no gene match: 4. Germline CDR1 and CDR2: SGHAT and FQNNGV.